What follows describes a single T cell receptor beta chain. This sample was taken from a study of long-term antiretroviral therapy in people with HIV. Samples were assayed with immunoSEQ v3.0 at survey level. Only in-frame clones appear in the TCRdb table, and some are missing; sequencing was by immunoSEQ multiplex PCR. Of roughly 40,000 clones listed, about 90% were seen once; the top ten hold 3.5% to 4.5%. The sequenced sample was unsorted PBMCs, obtained 1.2 years after starting antiretroviral therapy. The receptor was isolated from a woman aged 45-59 years with HIV.

This chain's CDR3 is CASTNFGEGAKEKLFF. DNA for the CDR3: TGTGCCAGCACCAACTTCGGGGAGGGGGCGAAAGAAAAACTGTTTTTT. V usage is TRBV28 and J usage is TRBJ1-4, with TRBD1 identical over 7 bases. There are 16 residues in the CDR3. Germline V gives CDR1 MDHEN, CDR2 SYDVKM. V was pared by 7 bases and J by 8 bases, with 16 bases of the junction left unmatched.